A selection of T cell receptor beta chains follows, all from one sample in a study of vaccination and CD4 T cells after COVID-19. These receptors have no identified antigens. TCRdb recomputed calls from the PCR reads with MiXCR, one row per CDR3 protein. Among 11,000 or so distinct CDR3 sequences listed, roughly 50% were seen once. The sequenced sample consisted of CD4+ T cells from blood, cultured in vitro. The receptors stem from a human donor who had recovered from COVID-19. The CDR3 runs from the conserved cysteine through the conserved F or W. The D gene is left open where the match is weak. Where a row states a size, it is once, few, many or the class of an expanded clone; other rows omit it.

v_gene	d_gene	abundance	j_gene	CDR3aa	CDR3nt
TRBV7-3	TRBD1	few	TRBJ1-1	CASSLGNRGSNTEAFF	TGTGCCAGCAGCTTAGGAAACAGGGGCTCGAACACTGAAGCTTTCTTT
TRBV6-2/TRBV6-3	-	-	TRBJ2-2	CASSRGTDTGELFF	TGTGCCAGCAGTCGCGGGACAGACACCGGGGAGCTGTTTTTT
TRBV7-9	TRBD1	-	TRBJ1-2	CASSLDAGGAGYTF	TGTGCCAGCAGCTTAGATGCAGGGGGTGCGGGCTACACCTTC
TRBV7-9	-	-	TRBJ2-1	CASSRRVDEQFF	TGTGCCAGCAGCCGCAGGGTCGATGAGCAGTTCTTC
TRBV19	-	-	TRBJ1-3	CASSINPAGNTIYF	TGTGCCAGTAGTATAAATCCAGCTGGAAACACCATATATTTT
TRBV14	-	-	TRBJ2-7	CASSQDSGQRGYEQYF	TGTGCCAGCAGCCAAGATTCGGGGCAGCGAGGCTACGAGCAGTACTTC
TRBV27	-	-	TRBJ2-5	CASSSQGRETQYF	TGTGCCAGCAGTTCACAGGGGAGGGAGACCCAGTACTTC
TRBV6-1	TRBD1	-	TRBJ1-5	CASLRDRDQPQHF	TGTGCCAGCCTTCGGGACAGGGATCAGCCCCAGCATTTT
TRBV20-1	TRBD2	-	TRBJ2-3	CSARDPVREGAVGTDTQYF	TGCAGTGCTAGAGATCCTGTGCGGGAGGGGGCGGTGGGCACAGATACGCAGTATTTT
TRBV12-3/TRBV12-4	-	-	TRBJ2-1	CASSLTGEQFF	TGTGCCAGCAGTTTGACGGGAGAGCAGTTCTTC
TRBV20-1	TRBD2	few	TRBJ2-7	CSARGASGSGYEQYF	TGCAGTGCTAGAGGGGCTAGCGGGAGTGGGTACGAGCAGTACTTC
TRBV4-2	-	-	TRBJ2-5	CASSQETTGWKTQYF	TGTGCCAGCAGCCAAGAAACGACCGGGTGGAAGACCCAGTACTTC
TRBV20-1	-	-	TRBJ2-3	CSAAFGSDTQYF	TGCAGTGCCGCATTCGGTTCAGATACGCAGTATTTT
TRBV19	-	few	TRBJ1-5	CASSIESNQPQHF	TGTGCCAGTAGTATCGAGTCGAATCAGCCCCAGCATTTT
TRBV28	-	once	TRBJ1-6	CASSPALGPSYNSPLHF	TGTGCCAGCAGCCCAGCCCTAGGGCCGTCCTATAATTCACCCCTCCACTTT
TRBV6-2/TRBV6-3	-	few	TRBJ1-5	CASSTPVLAGKDQPQHF	TGTGCCAGCAGTACCCCCGTCTTGGCAGGAAAGGATCAGCCCCAGCATTTT
TRBV18	-	few	TRBJ2-7	CASSPPSAREQYF	TGTGCCAGCTCACCCCCGTCAGCTCGCGAGCAGTACTTC
TRBV7-6	TRBD1	-	TRBJ2-1	CASSSTGFGEQFF	TGTGCCAGCAGCTCGACAGGGTTCGGTGAGCAGTTCTTC
TRBV11-2	TRBD2	-	TRBJ2-7	CASSRLAGAYEQYF	TGTGCCAGCAGCCGACTAGCGGGAGCCTACGAGCAGTACTTC
TRBV6-2/TRBV6-3	-	-	TRBJ2-1	CASSAAPSSYNEQFF	TGTGCCAGCAGTGCGGCGCCGAGCTCCTACAATGAGCAGTTCTTC
TRBV24-1	-	-	TRBJ2-3	CATSERTTNTQYF	TGTGCCACCAGTGAGCGGACTACTAATACGCAGTATTTT
TRBV7-8	TRBD2	-	TRBJ2-2	CASSWRETGTGELFF	TGTGCCAGCAGCTGGCGGGAGACGGGCACCGGGGAGCTGTTTTTT
TRBV20-1	TRBD2	-	TRBJ2-5	CSARVSRLAGGLGGETQYF	TGCAGTGCTAGAGTTTCGAGGCTAGCGGGAGGGCTGGGGGGAGAGACCCAGTACTTC
TRBV5-4	TRBD1	once	TRBJ2-5	CASSRGTDRGQETQYF	TGTGCCAGCAGCCGAGGTACGGACAGGGGCCAAGAGACCCAGTACTTC
TRBV15	-	few	TRBJ2-1	CATSRGPGLPYNEQFF	TGTGCCACCAGCAGAGGCCCAGGACTACCCTACAATGAGCAGTTCTTC
TRBV29-1	-	-	TRBJ2-5	CSVGRDIQETQYF	TGCAGCGTTGGCCGGGACATTCAGGAGACCCAGTACTTC
TRBV6-1	TRBD1	few	TRBJ1-2	CASSRDRGHGYTF	TGTGCCAGCAGTCGGGACAGGGGGCATGGCTACACCTTC
TRBV19	-	few	TRBJ1-5	CASSKNRGNQPQHF	TGTGCCAGTAGTAAAAACAGGGGCAATCAGCCCCAGCATTTT
TRBV19	-	-	TRBJ2-4	CASSLGRNNIQYF	TGTGCCAGTAGTCTGGGACGGAATAACATTCAGTACTTC
TRBV2	-	few	TRBJ2-7	CASGSGRTSSYEQYF	TGTGCCAGTGGGTCCGGACGGACGAGCTCCTACGAGCAGTACTTC
TRBV4-2	TRBD2	few	TRBJ2-7	CASSRGRAGEQYF	TGTGCCAGCAGTCGCGGGAGGGCCGGTGAGCAGTACTTC
TRBV29-1	TRBD1	-	TRBJ2-3	CSVEDPNRGDEDTQYF	TGCAGCGTTGAAGATCCTAACAGGGGGGATGAAGATACGCAGTATTTT
TRBV2	-	few	TRBJ1-5	CASSEAGVAPQHF	TGTGCCAGCAGTGAAGCGGGGGTCGCGCCCCAGCATTTT
TRBV2	-	-	TRBJ2-7	CASSQGGYEQYF	TGTGCCAGCAGCCAAGGGGGGTACGAGCAGTACTTC
TRBV6-5	-	once	TRBJ2-2	CASSYSYRTNTGELFF	TGTGCCAGCAGTTACTCGTACAGGACGAACACCGGGGAGCTGTTTTTT
TRBV20-1	-	-	TRBJ2-2	CSARDPGTRNTGELFF	TGCAGTGCTAGAGATCCCGGAACGCGGAACACCGGGGAGCTGTTTTTT
TRBV15	-	few	TRBJ2-1	CATSLELRLNEQFF	TGTGCCACCAGCTTGGAGCTTCGGCTTAATGAGCAGTTCTTC
TRBV7-9	TRBD1	-	TRBJ2-5	CASTQNLGQGFETQYF	TGTGCCAGCACACAAAACTTAGGACAGGGCTTTGAGACCCAGTACTTC
TRBV9	TRBD2	-	TRBJ2-5	CASSNRPRGGETQYF	TGTGCCAGCAGCAACAGGCCTCGGGGAGGGGAGACCCAGTACTTC
TRBV7-2	-	-	TRBJ1-2	CAIRTGYGYTF	TGTGCCATCCGGACTGGGTATGGCTACACCTTC
TRBV6-1	-	-	TRBJ1-1	CASSDGMGWNTEAFF	TGTGCCAGCAGTGATGGTATGGGTTGGAACACTGAAGCTTTCTTT
TRBV2	-	-	TRBJ2-7	CASTRPGSYEQYF	TGTGCCAGCACCAGACCTGGCTCCTACGAGCAGTACTTC
TRBV28	TRBD2	-	TRBJ2-1	CASTSTSGRYNEQFF	TGTGCCAGCACCTCGACTAGCGGGAGATACAATGAGCAGTTCTTC
TRBV6-1	-	-	TRBJ1-2	CASRPLDPNYGYTF	TGTGCCAGCAGACCTCTGGACCCTAACTATGGCTACACCTTC